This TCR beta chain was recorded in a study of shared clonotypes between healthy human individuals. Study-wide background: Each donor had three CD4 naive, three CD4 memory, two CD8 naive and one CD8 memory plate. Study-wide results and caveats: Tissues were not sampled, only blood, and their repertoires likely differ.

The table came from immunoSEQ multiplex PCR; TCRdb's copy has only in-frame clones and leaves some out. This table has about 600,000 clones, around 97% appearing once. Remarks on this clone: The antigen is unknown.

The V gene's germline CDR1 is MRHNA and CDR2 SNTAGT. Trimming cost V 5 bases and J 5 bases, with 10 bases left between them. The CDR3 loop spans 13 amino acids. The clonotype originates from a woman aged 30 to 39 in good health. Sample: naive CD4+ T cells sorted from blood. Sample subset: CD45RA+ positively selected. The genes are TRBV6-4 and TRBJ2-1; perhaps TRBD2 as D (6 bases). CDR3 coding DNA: TGTGCCAGCAGTTTAGGACTACACAATGAGCAGTTCTTC. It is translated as CASSLGLHNEQFF.